Presented here are 32 T cell receptor beta chains from one specimen sequenced in a study of technical replicates of blood from a few donors. TCRdb's copy holds only in-frame clones and misses some; the assay was immunoSEQ multiplex PCR. The table includes tens of thousands of clones, around 92% detected once. Sequenced material: T cells isolated from PBMCs. These receptors were obtained from a human donor in good health.

This clone was counted between two and nine times. Relative to the germline gene, one junction end is altered; a read error may explain this. This rearrangement joins TRBV7-8 to TRBJ1-5, with 10 bases matching TRBD1. Germline lookup yields CDR1 SGHVS and CDR2 FQNEAQ. The CDR3 is 16 residues long. The CDR3 nucleotides are TGTGCCAGCAGCGCCGGACAGGGGGTCAGCAGTCAGCCCCAGCATTTT. Amino acid sequence: CASSAGQGVSSQPQHF.

This chain links TRBV6-1 with TRBJ1-2, with D possibly being TRBD1 (5 bases). Trimming stripped 5 bases from V and 2 bases from J, with 9 bases between. This CDR3 has 13 residues. The V gene's germline CDR1 is MNHNS and CDR2 SASEGT. CDR3: CASSTGANYGYTF. The CDR3 DNA sequence: TGTGCCAGCAGTACAGGCGCGAACTATGGCTACACCTTC.

The genes are TRBV15 and TRBJ2-5; possibly TRBD1 for D (6 bases). There are 14 residues in the CDR3. V dropped 3 bases and J dropped 4 bases, with 12 bases sitting between them. CDR1 and CDR2 from the germline V gene are LNHNV and YYDKDF (reference sequence). The CDR3 loop is CATSSRGPGETQYF. The DNA of the CDR3 is TGTGCCACCAGCAGCAGGGGTCCCGGAGAGACCCAGTACTTC.

The chain links TRBV5-1 to TRBJ2-5, with TRBD2 identical over 11 bases. Losses at the gene ends were 4 bases for V and 6 bases for J; bases not matched to a gene: 8. The CDR3 sequence is 15 residues long. Germline V gives CDR1 SGHRS, CDR2 YFSETQ. The CDR3 protein is CASSPTSGSSQTQYF. The CDR3 nucleotides read TGCGCCAGCAGCCCTACTAGCGGGAGCAGTCAGACCCAGTACTTC.

The rearrangement uses TRBV5-1 and TRBJ1-1, with a possible D match to TRBD1 (5 bases). V was shortened by 1 base and J by 6 bases, with 16 bases between the two germline ends. CDR1 is SGHRS, CDR2 YFSETQ, per germline. The CDR3 sequence is 15 residues long. CDR3 in DNA: TGCGCCAGCAGCTTGTGGATTCAGACAGAGTCTGAAGCTTTCTTT. It encodes CASSLWIQTESEAFF.

V is TRBV19 and J is TRBJ2-7, with D unclear. This CDR3 is 15 amino acids long. The V and J ends lost 3 bases and 0 bases respectively, with 12 bases between them. Germline V gene data show CDR1 as LNHDA and CDR2 as SQIVND (reference sequence). CDR3 nucleotides: TGTGCCAGTAGTATTAGGTTGGGCTACTCCTACGAGCAGTACTTC. Amino acids: CASSIRLGYSYEQYF.

This clone was recorded only once. V is TRBV7-9 and J is TRBJ1-3; TRBD1 aligns across 7 bases. The V and J ends lost 1 base and 1 base, in that order; junction bases with no gene match: 4. Germline V gene data show CDR1 as SEHNR and CDR2 as FQNEAQ (reference sequence). The CDR3 totals 16 residues. CDR3 region: CASSLEGRGSGNTIYF. The CDR3 nucleotides read TGTGCCAGCAGCTTAGAAGGCAGGGGGTCTGGAAACACCATATATTTT.

The chain recombines TRBV10-3 with TRBJ1-1; 10 bases line up with TRBD1. The V gene's germline CDR1 is ENHRY and CDR2 SYGVKD. This CDR3 spans 14 amino acids. J was trimmed by 5 bases and V by 7 bases; bases with no gene match: 7. CDR3 sequence (DNA): TGTGCCATCAAAGCCGGGACAGGGGTTACTGAAGCTTTCTTT. This encodes CAIKAGTGVTEAFF.

This chain uses TRBV18 with TRBJ2-2, with 9 nucleotides matching TRBD2. CDR1 is KGHSH and CDR2 is LQKENI in the germline V gene. CDR3 length: 17 residues. The V segment lost 0 bases and the J segment 3 bases; nucleotides outside the gene matches: 5. The CDR3 sequence: CASSPPGTSSYTGELFF. The CDR3 DNA follows: TGTGCCAGCTCACCACCGGGGACTAGCTCATACACCGGGGAGCTGTTTTTT.

The rearrangement links TRBV19 to TRBJ2-7; D is possibly TRBD2 (6 bases). The V end lost 10 bases, the J end lost 4 bases, and 17 bases lay between the germline ends. The germline V gene has CDR1 LNHDA and CDR2 SQIVND (reference sequence). CDR3 size: 13 residues. CDR3 nucleotide sequence: TGTGCCACCCGCGGGAAGTCTGGTTACGAGCAGTACTTC. This translates into CATRGKSGYEQYF.

The chain carries TRBV27 and TRBJ2-2, with a tentative D call TRBD1 (5 bases). V dropped 7 bases and J dropped 7 bases, with 13 bases sitting between them. Germline V gives CDR1 MNHEY, CDR2 SMNVEV (reference sequence). The CDR3 runs to 13 residues. The CDR3 coding sequence is TGTGCCAGCAAAACTACAGGAGTCGGGGAGCTGTTTTTT. Translating it yields CASKTTGVGELFF.

The chain has TRBV9 and TRBJ1-5; 9 bases map to TRBD1. V lost 4 bases and J lost 6; bases outside the gene matches: 8. Germline CDR1 SGDLS, CDR2 YYNGEE. The CDR3 has 15 residues. CDR3 in amino acids: CASSLGDRETQPQHF. As DNA, the CDR3 is TGTGCCAGCAGCCTCGGGGACAGGGAGACTCAGCCCCAGCATTTT.

This chain links TRBV27 with TRBJ2-1; 8 bases fit TRBD2. The CDR3 totals 13 residues. The junction had 10 bases not matched to a gene; V was cut back by 8 bases and J by 10 bases. Germline loops: CDR1 MNHEY, CDR2 SMNVEV (reference sequence). Written as DNA, the CDR3 is TGTGCCAGCGCTAGCGGGCTACGCCAGGAGCAGTTCTTC. Its translation: CASASGLRQEQFF.

The J gene is TRBJ1-3, the V gene TRBV10-3, with TRBD1 matching over 8 bases. Per germline, CDR1 ENHRY and CDR2 SYGVKD. CDR3 length: 18 amino acids. Losses at the gene ends were 4 bases for V and 1 base for J; bases not matched to a gene: 12. CDR3 bases: TGTGCCATCAGTGGACAGGGGTTCGTAGGAAAATCTGGAAACACCATATATTTT. Translated: CAISGQGFVGKSGNTIYF.

The V and J genes are TRBV7-9 and TRBJ2-1, with 11 positions matching TRBD1. The germline CDR1 and CDR2 sequences are SEHNR and FQNEAQ (reference sequence). CDR3 length equals 15 residues. V shed 5 bases, J shed 7 bases, and the junction held 7 bases outside the gene matches. In DNA form, the CDR3 reads TGTGCCAGCAGCCCAGGACAGGGGGCGAGGAATGAGCAGTTCTTC. Protein sequence: CASSPGQGARNEQFF.

This rearrangement joins TRBV7-2 to TRBJ2-1; 16 bases align to TRBD2. CDR3 size: 14 residues. CDR1 is SGHTA, CDR2 FQGNSA, per germline. After removal of 3 bases from V and 14 bases from J, the junction contained 4 bases not matched to a gene. CDR3 nucleotides: TGTGCCAGCAGCTTGGGGACTAGCGGGAGGGCCAAGTTCTTC. This encodes CASSLGTSGRAKFF. Full variable domain (outside the CDR3, taken from reference TRBV7-2 and TRBJ2-1): GAGVSQSPSNKVTEKGKDVELRCDPISGHTALYWYRQSLGQGLEFLIYFQGNSAPDKSGLPSDRFSAERTGGSVSTLTIQRTQQEDSAVYLCASSLGTSGRAKFFGPGTRLTVL.

The chain has TRBV5-6 and TRBJ1-1; weak D call: TRBD1 (5 bases). From germline, CDR1 is SGHDT and CDR2 YYEEEE. The CDR3 totals 15 residues. Trimming removed 4 bases from V and 2 bases from J, with 15 bases in between. In DNA, the CDR3 is TGTGCCAGCAGCCCGACAGAGATTCGAAACACTGAAGCTTTCTTT. This sequence encodes CASSPTEIRNTEAFF.

V is TRBV30 and J is TRBJ2-1, with D possibly TRBD2 on 7 matching bases. The CDR3 extends over 17 amino acids. Trimming took off 2 bases at V and 8 bases at J, with 25 bases between the two ends. Germline values: CDR1 GTSNPN, CDR2 SVGIG (reference sequence). The CDR3 sequence: CAWSSGYPRRGLDEQFF. As DNA, the CDR3 is TGTGCCTGGAGTTCCGGCTACCCGCGGCGGGGGCTGGATGAGCAGTTCTTC.

This clone was seen a single time. V and J are TRBV6-1 and TRBJ2-3; 11 bases map to TRBD1. After removal of 4 bases from V and 3 bases from J, the junction contained 3 bases not matched to a gene. CDR1 MNHNS and CDR2 SASEGT come from the germline V gene. The CDR3 length is 15 residues. This CDR3 is CASSGGTGGTDTQYF. The CDR3 nucleotides read TGTGCCAGCAGTGGCGGGACAGGGGGTACAGATACGCAGTATTTT.

The table lists this clone with a few counts. The rearrangement uses TRBV12-2 and TRBJ1-1; no check of the table's D call, TRBD1, against the DNA was made. TRBV12-2 is a listed pseudogene. The CDR3 has 17 amino acids. The CDR3 sequence: CASRLNRTGHGSTEAFF. DNA of the CDR3: TGTGCAAGTCGCTTAAATCGGACAGGGCACGGGAGCACTGAAGCTTTCTTT.

CDR3 in DNA: TGTGCCAGCAGTTACCTGACATGGTCTAATTCACCCCTCCACTTT. It specifies CASSYLTWSNSPLHF. The chain employs TRBV6-5 and TRBJ1-6, with D hard to call. The CDR3 sequence is 15 residues long. Germline loops: CDR1 MNHEY, CDR2 SVGAGI. Deletions cut 2 bases from V and 6 bases from J, with 11 bases between.

J is TRBJ1-2 and V is TRBV19; TRBD1 matches 9 bases. CDR1 and CDR2 from the germline V gene are LNHDA and SQIVND (reference sequence). The trim removed 1 base at V and 7 bases at J, leaving 13 bases unmatched. The CDR3 covers 17 residues. The CDR3 DNA follows: TGTGCCAGTAGTATAGCTCCCGCCACAGGGGGCGACGGTGGCTACACCTTC. Residues: CASSIAPATGGDGGYTF.

J is TRBJ1-4 and V is TRBV5-8, with unresolved D. The CDR3 runs to 14 residues. Looked up from germline, CDR1 is SGHTS and CDR2 is YDEGEE. V lost 0 bases and J 8 bases, leaving 11 bases between the germline ends. The CDR3 here is CASSLALAEEKLFF. The CDR3 DNA reads as TGTGCCAGCAGCTTGGCCCTCGCGGAAGAAAAACTGTTTTTT.

The chain links TRBV20-1 to TRBJ1-6; no definite D call. The CDR3 extends over 11 amino acids. CDR1 DFQATT and CDR2 SNEGSKA come from the germline V gene (reference sequence). V was clipped by 2 bases and J by 16 bases, with 12 bases between them. CDR3 sequence reads: CSARNSDSLHF. The CDR3 DNA reads TGCAGTGCTAGAAATTCGGACTCTCTCCACTTT.

The chain couples TRBV5-1 to TRBJ2-1; tentatively, D is TRBD1 (5 bases). The CDR3 has 15 residues. Between the trimmed V and J ends, which lost 2 bases and 0 bases, there was a span of 9 bases. Germline V gives CDR1 SGHRS, CDR2 YFSETQ. CDR3 in DNA: TGCGCCAGCAGCTTAACAGGCGACTCCTACAATGAGCAGTTCTTC. This sequence encodes CASSLTGDSYNEQFF.

The V and J genes are TRBV5-1 and TRBJ2-7; unclear D gene. The CDR3 is 14 residues long. Germline CDR1 reads SGHRS; CDR2 reads YFSETQ. V shed 4 bases and J shed 5 bases, with 16 bases lying between them. The CDR3 DNA reads as TGCGCCAGCAGCGTCCGACGTGGCGGCGACGAGCAGTACTTC. Translating it yields CASSVRRGGDEQYF.

In its sample, this clone was seen once. The chain carries TRBV27 and TRBJ2-2; TRBD1 agrees at 9 bases. The V and J ends lost 4 bases and 0 bases, in that order; junction bases with no gene match: 6. The CDR3 sequence is 17 residues long. CDR1 and CDR2 from the germline V gene are MNHEY and SMNVEV (reference sequence). The CDR3 coding sequence is TGTGCCAGCAGTTGGGGGACAGGGATTGCGAACACCGGGGAGCTGTTTTTT. It codes for CASSWGTGIANTGELFF.

This rearrangement joins TRBV10-3 to TRBJ2-1; TRBD1 agrees at 7 bases. Germline CDR1 ENHRY, CDR2 SYGVKD. With 5 bases clipped from V and 0 bases from J, the junction kept 4 bases outside the gene matches. The CDR3 sequence is 15 residues long. The CDR3 DNA is TGTGCCATCAGTACAGGGGTCGGCTCCTACAATGAGCAGTTCTTC. It specifies CAISTGVGSYNEQFF.

The J gene is TRBJ2-3, the V gene TRBV19; a possible D gene is TRBD2 (5 bases). The germline gives CDR1 LNHDA, CDR2 SQIVND (reference sequence). Trimming removed 5 bases at V and 4 bases at J, with 10 bases between. The length of the CDR3 is 13 residues. The CDR3 nucleotides are TGTGCCAGTAGTGTCCAGAGGGCAGATACGCAGTATTTT. Encoded protein: CASSVQRADTQYF.

This chain links TRBV14 with TRBJ2-1, with 12 bases identical to TRBD2. This CDR3 is 18 amino acids long. Germline V gene sequence: CDR1 SGHDN, CDR2 FVKESK. With V trimmed by 0 bases and J by 5 bases, 8 bases remained unmatched. In DNA, the CDR3 is TGTGCCAGCAGCCAAGAGATAGGACTAGCGGGACGAAACAATGAGCAGTTCTTC. The encoded protein is CASSQEIGLAGRNNEQFF. The full variable domain, rest sourced from reference TRBV14 and TRBJ2-1, is EAGVTQFPSHSVIEKGQTVTLRCDPISGHDNLYWYRRVMGKEIKFLLHFVKESKQDESGMPNNRFLAERTGGTYSTLKVQPAELEDSGVYFCASSQEIGLAGRNNEQFFGPGTRLTVL.

The chain uses TRBV5-4 and TRBJ2-5, with no clear D. The germline V gene has CDR1 SGHNT and CDR2 YYREEE (reference sequence). Trimming stripped 2 bases from V and 4 bases from J, with 9 bases between. The CDR3 consists of 13 residues. Here the CDR3 DNA reads TGTGCCAGCAGCTTTCCTAGAGGAGAGACCCAGTACTTC. Protein sequence: CASSFPRGETQYF.

The chain couples TRBV15 to TRBJ2-7; TRBD2 might be the D (5 bases). The CDR3 runs 13 residues. The germline gives CDR1 LNHNV, CDR2 YYDKDF (reference sequence). V was clipped by 2 bases and J by 7 bases, with 12 bases between them. Written as DNA, the CDR3 is TGTGCCACCAGCAGAACCGGGATCAAGGAGCAGTACTTC. As protein: CATSRTGIKEQYF.